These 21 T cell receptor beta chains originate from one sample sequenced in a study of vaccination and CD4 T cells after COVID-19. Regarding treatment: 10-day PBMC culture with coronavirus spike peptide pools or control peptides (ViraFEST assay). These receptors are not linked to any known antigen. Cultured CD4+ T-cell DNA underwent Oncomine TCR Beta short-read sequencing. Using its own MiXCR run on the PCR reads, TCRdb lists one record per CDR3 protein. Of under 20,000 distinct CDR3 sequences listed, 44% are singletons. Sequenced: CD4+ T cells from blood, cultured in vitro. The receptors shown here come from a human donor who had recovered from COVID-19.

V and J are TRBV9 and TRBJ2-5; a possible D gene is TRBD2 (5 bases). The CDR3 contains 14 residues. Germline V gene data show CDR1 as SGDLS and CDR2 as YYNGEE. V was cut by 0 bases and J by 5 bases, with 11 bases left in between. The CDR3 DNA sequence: TGTGCCAGCAGCGTAGGACTCCGCGGGGAGACCCAGTACTTC. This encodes CASSVGLRGETQYF.

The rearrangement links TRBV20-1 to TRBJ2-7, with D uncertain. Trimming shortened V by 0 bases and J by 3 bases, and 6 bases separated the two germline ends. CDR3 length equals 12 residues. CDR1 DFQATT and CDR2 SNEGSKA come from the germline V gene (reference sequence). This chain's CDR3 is CSARDDFYEQYF. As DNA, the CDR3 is TGCAGTGCTAGAGATGACTTCTACGAGCAGTACTTC.

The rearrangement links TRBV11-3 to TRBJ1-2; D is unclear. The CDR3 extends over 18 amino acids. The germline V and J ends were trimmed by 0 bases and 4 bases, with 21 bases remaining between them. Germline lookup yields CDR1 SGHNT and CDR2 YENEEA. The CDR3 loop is CASSLDFNGRRPGYGYTF. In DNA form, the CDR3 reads TGTGCCAGCAGCTTAGATTTTAACGGGCGCCGCCCGGGCTATGGCTACACCTTC.

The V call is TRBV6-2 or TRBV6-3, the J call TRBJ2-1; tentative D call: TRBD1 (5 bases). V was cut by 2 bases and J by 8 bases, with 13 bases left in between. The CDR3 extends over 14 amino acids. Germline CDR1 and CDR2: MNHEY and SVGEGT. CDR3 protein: CASSYDQGVDEQFF. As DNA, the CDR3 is TGTGCCAGCAGTTACGATCAGGGCGTGGATGAGCAGTTCTTC.

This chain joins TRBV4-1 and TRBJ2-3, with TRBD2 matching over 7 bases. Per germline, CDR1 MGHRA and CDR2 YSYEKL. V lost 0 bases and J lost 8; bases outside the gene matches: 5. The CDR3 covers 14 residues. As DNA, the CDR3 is TGCGCCAGCAGCCAAGATGGTCCGGGGGGTACGCAGTATTTT. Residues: CASSQDGPGGTQYF.

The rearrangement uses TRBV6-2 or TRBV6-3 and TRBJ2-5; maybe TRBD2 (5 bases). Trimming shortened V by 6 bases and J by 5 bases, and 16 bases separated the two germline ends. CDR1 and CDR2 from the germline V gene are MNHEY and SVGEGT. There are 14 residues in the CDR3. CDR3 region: CASSRAPEVETQYF. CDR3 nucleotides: TGTGCCAGCAGCCGTGCACCGGAGGTGGAGACCCAGTACTTC.

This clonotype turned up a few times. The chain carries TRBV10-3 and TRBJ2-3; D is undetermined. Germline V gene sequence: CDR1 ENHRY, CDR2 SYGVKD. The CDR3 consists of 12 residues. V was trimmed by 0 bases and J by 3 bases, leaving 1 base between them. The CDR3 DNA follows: TGTGCCATCAGTGAGTCAACAGATACGCAGTATTTT. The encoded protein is CAISESTDTQYF.

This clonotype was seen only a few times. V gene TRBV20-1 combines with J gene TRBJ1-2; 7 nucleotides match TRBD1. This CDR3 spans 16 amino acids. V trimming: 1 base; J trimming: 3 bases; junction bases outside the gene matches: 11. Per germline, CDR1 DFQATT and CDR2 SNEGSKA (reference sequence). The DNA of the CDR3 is TGCAGTGCTAGAGTTCTGTCGACGGGACAGCACTATGGCTACACCTTC. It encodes CSARVLSTGQHYGYTF.

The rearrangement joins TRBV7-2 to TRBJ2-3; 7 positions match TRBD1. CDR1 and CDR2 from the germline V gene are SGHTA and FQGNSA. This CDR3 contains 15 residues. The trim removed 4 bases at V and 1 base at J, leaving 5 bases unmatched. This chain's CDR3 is CASSSRGQGTDTQYF. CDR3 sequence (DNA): TGTGCCAGCAGCTCCCGAGGACAGGGCACAGATACGCAGTATTTT.

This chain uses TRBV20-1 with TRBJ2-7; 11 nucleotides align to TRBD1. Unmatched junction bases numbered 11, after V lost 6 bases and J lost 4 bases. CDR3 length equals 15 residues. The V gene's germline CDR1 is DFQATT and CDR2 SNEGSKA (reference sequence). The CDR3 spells CSAYAGDRGMYEQYF. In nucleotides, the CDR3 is TGCAGTGCCTACGCAGGGGACAGGGGGATGTACGAGCAGTACTTC.

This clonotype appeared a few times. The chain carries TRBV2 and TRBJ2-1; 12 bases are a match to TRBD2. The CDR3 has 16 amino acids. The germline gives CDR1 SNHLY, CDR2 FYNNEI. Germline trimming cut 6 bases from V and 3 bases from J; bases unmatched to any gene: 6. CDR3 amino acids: CASRLTSGSLYNEQFF. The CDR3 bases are TGTGCCAGCAGGCTGACTAGCGGGAGCCTCTACAATGAGCAGTTCTTC.

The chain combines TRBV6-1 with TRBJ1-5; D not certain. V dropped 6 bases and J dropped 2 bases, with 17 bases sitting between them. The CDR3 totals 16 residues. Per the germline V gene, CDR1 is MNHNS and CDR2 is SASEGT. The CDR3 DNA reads TGTGCCAGCAGCCGGGATCGAACTTCGGGCAATCAGCCCCAGCATTTT. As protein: CASSRDRTSGNQPQHF.

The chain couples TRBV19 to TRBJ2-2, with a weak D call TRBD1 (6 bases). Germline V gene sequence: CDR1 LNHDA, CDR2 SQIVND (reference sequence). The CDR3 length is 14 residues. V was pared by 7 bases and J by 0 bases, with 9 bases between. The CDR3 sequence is CASKDRSNTGELFF. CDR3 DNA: TGTGCCAGTAAGGACAGATCGAACACCGGGGAGCTGTTTTTT.

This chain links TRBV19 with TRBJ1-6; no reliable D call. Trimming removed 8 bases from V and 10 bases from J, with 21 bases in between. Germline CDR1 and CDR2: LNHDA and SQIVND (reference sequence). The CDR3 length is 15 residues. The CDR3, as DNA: TGTGCCAGTGGAGCCACCTCCTTCCAGGACTCACCCCTCCACTTT. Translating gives CASGATSFQDSPLHF.

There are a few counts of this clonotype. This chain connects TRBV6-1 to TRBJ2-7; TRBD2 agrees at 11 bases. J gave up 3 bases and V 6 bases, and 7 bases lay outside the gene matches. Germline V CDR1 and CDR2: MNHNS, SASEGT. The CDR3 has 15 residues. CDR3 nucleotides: TGTGCCAGCAGCAGGGGACTAGCGGAACTCTACGAGCAGTACTTC. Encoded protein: CASSRGLAELYEQYF.

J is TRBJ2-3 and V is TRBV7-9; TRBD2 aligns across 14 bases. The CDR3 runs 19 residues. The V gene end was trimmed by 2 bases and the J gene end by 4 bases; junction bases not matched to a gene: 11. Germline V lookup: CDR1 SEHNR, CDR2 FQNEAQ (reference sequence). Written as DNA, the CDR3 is TGTGCCAGCAGCTTAATATGGGGACTAGCGGGAGCCGACCCAGATACGCAGTATTTT. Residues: CASSLIWGLAGADPDTQYF.

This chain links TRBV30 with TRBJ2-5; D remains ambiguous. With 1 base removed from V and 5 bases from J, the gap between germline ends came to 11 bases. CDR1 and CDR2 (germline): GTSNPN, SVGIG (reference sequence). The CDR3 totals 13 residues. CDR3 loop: CAWSGELVETQYF. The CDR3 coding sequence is TGTGCCTGGAGTGGGGAATTGGTGGAGACCCAGTACTTC.

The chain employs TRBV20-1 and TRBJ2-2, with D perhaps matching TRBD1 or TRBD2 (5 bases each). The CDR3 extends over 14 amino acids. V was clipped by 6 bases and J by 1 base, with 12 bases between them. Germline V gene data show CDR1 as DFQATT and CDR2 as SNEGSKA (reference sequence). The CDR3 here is CSAAGTMNTGELFF. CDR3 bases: TGCAGTGCAGCCGGGACCATGAACACCGGGGAGCTGTTTTTT.

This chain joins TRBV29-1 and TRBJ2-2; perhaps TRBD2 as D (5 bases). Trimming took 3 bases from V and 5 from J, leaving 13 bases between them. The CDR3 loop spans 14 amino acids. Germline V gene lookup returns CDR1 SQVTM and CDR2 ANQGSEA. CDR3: CSVEDPGGTGELFF. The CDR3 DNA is TGCAGCGTTGAGGACCCTGGAGGAACCGGGGAGCTGTTTTTT.

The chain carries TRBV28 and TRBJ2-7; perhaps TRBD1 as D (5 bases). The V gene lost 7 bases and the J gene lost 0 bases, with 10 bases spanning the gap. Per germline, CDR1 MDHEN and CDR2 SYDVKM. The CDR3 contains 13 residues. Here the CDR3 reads CASTRQPSYEQYF. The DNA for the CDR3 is TGTGCCAGCACTCGACAGCCCTCCTACGAGCAGTACTTC.

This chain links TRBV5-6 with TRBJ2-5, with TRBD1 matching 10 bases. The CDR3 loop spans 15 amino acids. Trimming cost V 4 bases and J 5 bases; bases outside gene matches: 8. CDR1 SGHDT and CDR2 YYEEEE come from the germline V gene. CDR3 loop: CASSLEGQGRETQYF. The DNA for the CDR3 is TGTGCCAGCAGCCTGGAGGGACAGGGGAGGGAGACCCAGTACTTC. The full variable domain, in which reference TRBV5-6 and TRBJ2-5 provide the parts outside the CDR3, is DAGVTQSPTHLIKTRGQQVTLRCSPKSGHDTVSWYQQALGQGPQFIFQYYEEEERQRGNFPDRFSGHQFPNYSSELNVNALLLGDSALYLCASSLEGQGRETQYFGPGTRLLVL.